This TCR beta chain stems from a study of cytomegalovirus exposure and HLA in healthy donors. The CDR3 spans 17 residues. The V end was cut by 4 bases, the J end by 5 bases, with 24 bases between. Germline V gene lookup returns CDR1 SGHTA and CDR2 FQGTGA. In the PCR, 60 Vbeta and 13 Jbeta primers were used. Libraries were prepared by immunoSEQ multiplex PCR; TCRdb keeps only in-frame clonotypes and omits some of them. This table holds some 100,000 clones, roughly 82% found once. The rearrangement uses TRBV7-3 and TRBJ2-7; a weak D match, TRBD2 (7 bases). The specimen was PBMCs. This clonotype was obtained from a man aged 40-49 years in good health and CMV-seropositive. The CDR3 loop is CASSSPSGGPISDEQYF. CDR3 bases: TGTGCCAGCAGCTCCCCCTCGGGGGGCCCTATCTCGGACGAGCAGTACTTC.